The 27 T cell receptor beta chains reported below all come from one sample, sequenced in a study of CDR3 diversity in severe acne. MiXCR, applied by TCRdb to the PCR reads, yields one record per CDR3 protein. This sample yields roughly 79,000 distinct CDR3 sequences, of which 45% to 55% are seen a single time; under 14% belongs to the top ten. Material for sequencing was blood. The receptors here all came from a male donor with severe acne vulgaris.

To note about this clonotype: A read error is possible here, since a much larger clone lies one base away. The V and J genes are TRBV25-1 and TRBJ2-7; possible D gene TRBD2, 5 bases. The germline V and J ends were trimmed by 6 bases and 0 bases, with 15 bases remaining between them. This CDR3 region has 15 residues. Germline V gene sequence: CDR1 MGHDK, CDR2 SYGVNS. CDR3 in amino acids: CASSPPGSDSYEQYF. The CDR3 region has the DNA TGTGCCAGCAGCCCACCGGGATCAGACTCCTACGAGCAGTACTTC.

The V call is TRBV10-1, the J call TRBJ1-4; TRBD1 matches 9 bases. V lost 9 bases and J lost 7; bases outside the gene matches: 6. Germline-derived CDR1 and CDR2 are WNHNN and SYGVQD (reference sequence). CDR3 length: 13 residues. CDR3 loop: CASAGTGSEKLFF. CDR3 nucleotide sequence: TGCGCCAGTGCCGGGACAGGGTCTGAAAAACTGTTTTTT.

V is TRBV19 and J is TRBJ1-5; D remains ambiguous. Germline-derived CDR1 and CDR2 are LNHDA and SQIVND (reference sequence). The CDR3 extends over 13 amino acids. Trimming cost V 2 bases and J 2 bases, with 4 bases left between them. CDR3 in amino acids: CASSILGNQPQHF. The CDR3 nucleotides read TGTGCCAGTAGTATACTTGGCAATCAGCCCCAGCATTTT.

The V and J genes are TRBV7-9 and TRBJ2-5; TRBD2 aligns across 9 bases. Germline V gene lookup returns CDR1 SEHNR and CDR2 FQNEAQ (reference sequence). The CDR3 is made up of 15 amino acids. V lost 1 base and J lost 5; bases outside the gene matches: 5. The CDR3 nucleotides read TGTGCCAGCAGCTTAGGTAGCGGGAGAACGGAGACCCAGTACTTC. It encodes CASSLGSGRTETQYF.

The chain is built from TRBV28 and TRBJ1-2; no firm D call. Germline-derived CDR1 and CDR2 are MDHEN and SYDVKM. Between the trimmed V and J ends, which lost 5 bases and 8 bases, there was a span of 15 bases. This CDR3 region has 13 residues. The CDR3 DNA is TGTGCCAGCAGTCCAGTTAGGCCGGGAGGCTACACCTTC. The encoded protein is CASSPVRPGGYTF.

This clonotype was seen many times. A much larger clone lies a single base off, so this may be a read error. V and J are TRBV27 and TRBJ2-7, with D perhaps TRBD2 (6 bases). Germline V gives CDR1 MNHEY, CDR2 SMNVEV (reference sequence). This CDR3 spans 14 amino acids. The V gene lost 5 bases and the J gene lost 0 bases, with 11 bases spanning the gap. CDR3 in amino acids: CASSRGGYSYEQYF. The CDR3 DNA reads TGTGCCAGCAGTCGTGGGGGGTACTCCTACGAGCAGTACTTC.

The rearrangement links TRBV20-1 to TRBJ2-1, with 9 nucleotides matching TRBD2. This CDR3 is 14 amino acids long. Germline V CDR1 and CDR2: DFQATT, SNEGSKA (reference sequence). V dropped 7 bases and J dropped 8; count of bases not matched to a gene: 12. The CDR3 DNA reads as TGCAGTGGTAAAAGGGCTAGCGGGAAATATGAGCAGTTCTTC. Translating it yields CSGKRASGKYEQFF.

CDR3 nucleotide sequence: TGTGCCACCTATGGTTGGAGGGGAACCGGTGAAAAACTGTTTTTT. This encodes CATYGWRGTGEKLFF. V usage is TRBV12-3 or TRBV12-4 and J usage is TRBJ1-4, with D maybe TRBD1 (5 bases). This CDR3 is 15 amino acids long. V lost 10 bases, J lost 7 bases, and 22 bases lay in between.

This sequence joins TRBV6-5 and TRBJ1-2, with D possibly TRBD1 on 5 matching bases. The germline gives CDR1 MNHEY, CDR2 SVGAGI. The CDR3 covers 15 residues. V was clipped by 6 bases and J by 8 bases, with 22 bases between them. The CDR3 DNA follows: TGTGCCAGCAGACCCAAGGACACCCTTTTCGAGGGCTACACCTTC. This gives the protein CASRPKDTLFEGYTF.

Comments on this clonotype: Since the CDR3 does not end with the conserved phenylalanine or tryptophan, this likely comes from a read error. The CDR3, as DNA: TGTGCCAGCACTACGGGACTCACTGGCACAGATACGCAGTATTCT. Its protein is CASTTGLTGTDTQYS. The V call is TRBV9, the J call TRBJ2-3, with D perhaps matching TRBD2 (6 bases). Germline V lookup: CDR1 SGDLS, CDR2 YYNGEE. The germline V and J ends were trimmed by 6 bases and 1 base, with 15 bases remaining between them. This CDR3 comprises 15 residues.

Worth noting for this clonotype: One junction end disagrees with the germline gene, perhaps due to a read error. The chain joins TRBV20-1 to TRBJ2-2, with 12 bases aligning to TRBD2. CDR1 and CDR2 (germline): DFQATT, SNEGSKA (reference sequence). This CDR3 region has 16 residues. CDR3 DNA sequence: TGCAGTGCTAGGACTAGCGGGAGTTTTGACACCAGGGAGCTGTTTTTT. As protein: CSARTSGSFDTRELFF.

This clonotype was seen only a few times. The chain recombines TRBV28 with TRBJ1-1; possible D gene TRBD1, 6 bases. From germline, CDR1 is MDHEN and CDR2 SYDVKM. With 4 bases removed from V and 1 base from J, the gap between germline ends came to 13 bases. This CDR3 comprises 15 residues. CDR3 DNA: TGTGCCAGCAGTTACCCGGGACAACAGAACACTGAAGCTTTCTTT. This gives the protein CASSYPGQQNTEAFF.

This clonotype was found a few times. The chain uses TRBV2 and TRBJ2-7; D perhaps matches TRBD1 (6 bases). The CDR3 runs 10 residues. V dropped 8 bases and J dropped 6 bases, with 8 bases sitting between them. CDR1 is SNHLY and CDR2 is FYNNEI in the germline V gene. The CDR3 DNA reads as TGTGCCAGCCAGGGGTCCGAGCAGTACTTC. As protein: CASQGSEQYF.

The chain joins TRBV25-1 to TRBJ1-6, with a possible D match to TRBD1 (5 bases). Trimming took off 5 bases at V and 8 bases at J, with 16 bases between the two ends. Germline V gene data show CDR1 as MGHDK and CDR2 as SYGVNS. CDR3 size: 15 residues. The CDR3 coding sequence is TGTGCCAGCAGTTTCTCCGGGACGGCCGATTCACCCCTCCACTTT. This sequence encodes CASSFSGTADSPLHF. Combining the CDR3 with reference TRBV25-1 and TRBJ1-6 gives the whole variable domain EADIYQTPRYLVIGTGKKITLECSQTMGHDKMYWYQQDPGMELHLIHYSYGVNSTEKGDLSSESTVSRIRTEHFPLTLESARPSHTSQYLCASSFSGTADSPLHFGNGTRLTVT.

V usage is TRBV7-9 and J usage is TRBJ1-1; 9 bases align to TRBD1. The trim removed 2 bases at V and 1 base at J, leaving 8 bases unmatched. Germline-derived CDR1 and CDR2 are SEHNR and FQNEAQ (reference sequence). The CDR3 consists of 17 residues. The CDR3 bases are TGTGCCAGCAGCTTATCCCCGGGACAGGGCGAGAACACTGAAGCTTTCTTT. Encoded protein: CASSLSPGQGENTEAFF.

The chain is built from TRBV20-1 and TRBJ2-3; tentatively, D is TRBD2 (6 bases). Germline V CDR1 and CDR2: DFQATT, SNEGSKA (reference sequence). This CDR3 contains 13 residues. The V end was cut by 3 bases, the J end by 4 bases, with 11 bases between. The CDR3 coding sequence is TGCAGTGCTAGCGGGAGTAGCGCAGATACGCAGTATTTT. Protein: CSASGSSADTQYF.

Of note for this clonotype: A read error may explain this, as a much larger clone is one base away. The V call is TRBV29-1, the J call TRBJ2-1; D possibly corresponds to TRBD2 (7 bases). The germline CDR1 and CDR2 sequences are SQVTM and ANQGSEA. The CDR3 loop spans 15 amino acids. V was pared by 4 bases and J by 5 bases, with 18 bases between. The CDR3 DNA is TGCAGCGTTGTGTTAGTGGGAGGGGGTAACAATGAGCAGTTCTTC. Translation gives CSVVLVGGGNNEQFF.

This clonotype has only a few counts. The chain joins TRBV27 to TRBJ2-5, with 12 nucleotides matching TRBD1. In germline, CDR1 is MNHEY, CDR2 SMNVEV (reference sequence). The V and J ends lost 5 bases and 5 bases, in that order; junction bases with no gene match: 3. The CDR3 is 14 residues long. The CDR3 reads CASSPGQGAETQYF. The CDR3 DNA follows: TGTGCCAGCAGTCCGGGACAGGGGGCGGAGACCCAGTACTTC.

Comment on this clonotype: Just one base apart from a much larger clone, this may be a read error. V gene TRBV7-6 combines with J gene TRBJ2-2; TRBD1 aligns across 7 bases. The CDR3 totals 18 residues. Trimming at V came to 5 bases and at J to 0 bases, leaving 12 bases not matched to a gene. CDR1 is SGHVS and CDR2 is FNYEAQ in the germline V gene. The CDR3 DNA reads TGTGCCAGCAGCCCAAGATATACAGGGGTTCCGAACACCGGGGAGCTGTTTTTT. It translates to CASSPRYTGVPNTGELFF.

The chain joins TRBV13 to TRBJ1-2; unclear D gene. The V end was cut by 4 bases, the J end by 1 base, with 13 bases between. Germline CDR1 is PRHDT and CDR2 is FYEKMQ (reference sequence). CDR3 length: 15 residues. The DNA for the CDR3 is TGTGCCAGCAGCTCCCCGTCTCAGAGTAACTATGGCTACACCTTC. Translation: CASSSPSQSNYGYTF.

The V gene is TRBV20-1, the J gene TRBJ1-5; unclear D gene. Trimming cost V 1 base and J 2 bases, with 9 bases left between them. This CDR3 contains 14 residues. Germline V gene sequence: CDR1 DFQATT, CDR2 SNEGSKA (reference sequence). The CDR3 nucleotides are TGCAGTGCTAGAGCCAGGATAGGCAATCAGCCCCAGCATTTT. Encoded protein: CSARARIGNQPQHF.

This chain joins TRBV29-1 and TRBJ2-1; 8 nucleotides align to TRBD2. The junction had 7 bases not matched to a gene; V was cut back by 5 bases and J by 7 bases. The CDR3 contains 13 residues. CDR1 and CDR2 from the germline V gene are SQVTM and ANQGSEA. The CDR3 DNA is TGCAGCGTTATCGGGACTAGGGTAAATGAGCAGTTCTTC. It yields the protein CSVIGTRVNEQFF.

This clonotype showed up just a few times. The genes are TRBV29-1 and TRBJ1-2; D call uncertain. The V gene lost 7 bases and the J gene lost 5 bases, with 14 bases spanning the gap. Germline assignment: CDR1 SQVTM and CDR2 ANQGSEA. The CDR3 has 12 residues. This CDR3 is CSAYSGKYGYTF. DNA of the CDR3: TGCAGCGCTTATTCAGGAAAGTATGGCTACACCTTC.

The rearrangement uses TRBV7-9 and TRBJ2-5; 8 positions match TRBD1. CDR1 is SEHNR and CDR2 is FQNEAQ in the germline V gene (reference sequence). This CDR3 contains 15 residues. V lost 5 bases to trimming and J lost 5 bases; unmatched junction nucleotides: 10. The CDR3 is CASSRTGFTKETQYF. Here the CDR3 DNA reads TGTGCCAGCAGCCGGACAGGGTTCACTAAGGAGACCCAGTACTTC.

About this clonotype itself: One base away lies a much larger clone, so this may be a sequencing read error. This chain uses TRBV2 with TRBJ1-2; a weak D match, TRBD1 (5 bases). Germline CDR1 and CDR2: SNHLY and FYNNEI. The CDR3 loop spans 13 amino acids. The CDR3 coding sequence is TGTGCCAGCAGTGATTCGGGGGTCTATGACTACACCTTC. Protein: CASSDSGVYDYTF.

This clonotype has a count of ten or more. The rearrangement uses TRBV20-1 and TRBJ1-1; 7 bases agree with TRBD1. V was clipped by 4 bases and J by 7 bases; unmatched bases: 3. CDR3 length: 11 residues. Germline V CDR1 and CDR2: DFQATT, SNEGSKA (reference sequence). The CDR3 protein is CSATRGNEAFF. The CDR3 DNA reads as TGCAGTGCTACCAGGGGGAATGAAGCTTTCTTT.

Ten or more counts support this clonotype. The chain is built from TRBV2 and TRBJ2-5; 7 bases are a match to TRBD2. Trimming at V came to 5 bases and at J to 4 bases, leaving 7 bases not matched to a gene. The CDR3 loop spans 14 amino acids. Germline V CDR1 and CDR2: SNHLY, FYNNEI. CDR3 in DNA: TGTGCCAGCAGTTACGGCGGGAGCGCAGAGACCCAGTACTTC. This gives the protein CASSYGGSAETQYF.